A selection of T cell receptor beta chains follows, all from one sample in a study of CD8 T cells in Susac syndrome. MiXCR was run by TCRdb on the immunoSEQ multiplex PCR reads, yielding one entry per CDR3 protein. Seen here are 200,000 to 250,000 distinct CDR3 sequences, about 90% observed once, and the top ten hold about 0.12%. The sample comprised CD8+ T cells from PBMCs. The receptor set was obtained from a human donor with multiple sclerosis. CDR3s include the opening cysteine and the closing phenylalanine or tryptophan. The D gene is left open where the match is weak. Clone size appears in some rows only: once, few, many, or a class for an expanded clone.

j_call | d_call | clone_size | v_call | cdr3_aa | cdr3_nt
TRBJ2-3 | TRBD2 | once | TRBV3-1 | CASSPGLAGPYSSTDTQYF | TGTGCCAGCAGCCCGGGACTAGCGGGACCCTATTCGAGCACAGATACGCAGTATTTT
TRBJ1-2 | NA | NA | TRBV12-3/TRBV12-4 | CASSPPLYDGGGTF | TGTGCCAGCAGTCCACCCCTATACGACGGTGGTGGCACCTTC
TRBJ1-4 | TRBD1 | NA | TRBV7-9 | CASSTRDRVEEKLFF | TGTGCCAGCAGCACCCGGGACAGGGTCGAGGAAAAACTGTTTTTT
TRBJ2-3 | NA | NA | TRBV4-1 | CASSQDPTWIDTQYF | TGCGCCAGCAGCCAAGATCCCACGTGGATAGATACGCAGTATTTT
TRBJ2-3 | NA | NA | TRBV2 | CASTSRAGYTDTQYF | TGTGCCAGCACTTCGAGGGCAGGGTACACAGATACGCAGTATTTT
TRBJ1-6 | NA | NA | TRBV4-2 | CASSQVGGFRGNLSPLHF | TGTGCCAGCAGCCAAGTCGGGGGATTTCGGGGCAATTTATCACCCCTCCACTTT
TRBJ1-2 | TRBD1 | NA | TRBV7-9 | CASSFTTDRASNYGYTF | TGTGCCAGCAGCTTCACAACTGACAGGGCCTCGAACTATGGCTACACCTTC
TRBJ1-1 | NA | once | TRBV14 | CASSQGLSETEAFF | TGTGCCAGCAGCCAAGGACTCTCGGAAACTGAAGCTTTCTTT
TRBJ1-2 | NA | NA | TRBV30 | CAWRDDGGPNYGYTF | TGTGCCTGGAGAGACGATGGGGGACCTAACTATGGCTACACCTTC
TRBJ2-3 | NA | NA | TRBV3-1 | CASSLVWSRVDTQYF | TGTGCCAGCAGCCTGGTGTGGAGTCGTGTAGATACGCAGTATTTT
TRBJ2-5 | NA | NA | TRBV6-5 | CASSYSMGTQETQYF | TGTGCCAGCAGTTACTCGATGGGGACCCAAGAGACCCAGTACTTC
TRBJ1-2 | NA | NA | TRBV6-1 | CASRETDRYTF | TGTGCCTCACGGGAGACAGATCGCTACACCTTC
TRBJ2-7 | TRBD2 | NA | TRBV6-5 | CASSYSELAGEQYF | TGTGCCAGCAGTTACTCGGAACTAGCGGGGGAGCAGTACTTC
TRBJ2-3 | TRBD2 | NA | TRBV5-5 | CASSLVTSGSIDTQYF | TGTGCCAGCAGCTTGGTAACTAGCGGGAGCATAGATACGCAGTATTTT
TRBJ2-3 | NA | NA | TRBV20-1 | CSARDAREGGNTQYF | TGCAGTGCCCGGGACGCCCGCGAAGGAGGGAATACGCAGTATTTT
TRBJ2-7 | NA | NA | TRBV7-3 | CASSPNPGGEQYF | TGTGCCAGCAGCCCCAATCCAGGAGGGGAGCAGTACTTC
TRBJ2-7 | NA | NA | TRBV3-1 | CASSQEWGSSYEQYF | TGTGCCAGCAGCCAAGAATGGGGGTCATCCTACGAGCAGTACTTC
TRBJ1-5 | NA | NA | TRBV4-1 | CASSQTSTGSQPQHF | TGCGCCAGCAGCCAGACCTCGACAGGCTCTCAGCCCCAGCATTTT
TRBJ1-2 | NA | NA | TRBV15 | CATSRERGGNYGYTF | TGTGCCACCAGCAGAGAGCGAGGAGGTAACTATGGCTACACCTTC
TRBJ1-5 | TRBD1 | once | TRBV13 | CASSHRQGNQPQHF | TGTGCCAGCAGCCACCGACAGGGTAATCAGCCCCAGCATTTT
TRBJ2-1 | NA | once | TRBV20-1 | CSAKDGSYNEQFF | TGCAGTGCAAAGGACGGCTCCTACAATGAGCAGTTCTTC
TRBJ1-5 | TRBD1 | NA | TRBV6-5 | CASSDGTGLNQPQHF | TGTGCCAGCAGTGACGGGACAGGGTTGAATCAGCCCCAGCATTTT
TRBJ2-2 | NA | NA | TRBV11-3 | CASRNYTTLAGELFF | TGTGCCAGCAGGAACTACACGACTTTGGCCGGGGAGCTGTTTTTT
TRBJ1-1 | NA | NA | TRBV7-2 | CASSLAVWAGTEAFF | TGTGCCAGCAGCTTAGCGGTGTGGGCTGGCACTGAAGCTTTCTTT
TRBJ2-3 | NA | NA | TRBV19 | CASFPTKVLTSTDTQYF | TGTGCCTCTTTCCCAACGAAGGTCCTAACTAGCACAGATACGCAGTATTTT
TRBJ2-7 | TRBD2 | NA | TRBV27 | CASRMTGGGSYEQYF | TGTGCCAGCAGAATGACGGGCGGGGGCTCCTACGAGCAGTACTTC
TRBJ2-3 | TRBD2 | once | TRBV7-2 | CASSLPGLGTDTQYF | TGTGCCAGCAGCTTACCAGGACTAGGCACAGATACGCAGTATTTT
TRBJ1-2 | TRBD1 | NA | TRBV12-3/TRBV12-4 | CASSLERRDRGLDGYTF | TGTGCCAGCAGTTTAGAGAGGCGGGACAGGGGCCTCGATGGCTACACCTTC
TRBJ2-1 | TRBD1 | NA | TRBV9 | CASSAAGTGYNEQFF | TGTGCCAGCAGCGCGGCCGGGACAGGGTATAATGAGCAGTTCTTC